This TCR beta chain was recorded in a study of CD8 T cell repertoires and HIV-1 epitope variants. Study background: Twenty-five autologous and known Gag and Nef epitope variant peptides each stimulated T cells separately. Tested: three Gag epitope families, Nef HW9 and YT9. The study, taken as a whole, reports: The assay identified only TCR beta chains of antigen-proliferating T cells.

Sequencing used immunoSEQ multiplex PCR; TCRdb keeps in-frame clones, though not all of them. The table records about 3,500 clones, just under 65% of them present only once. The CDR3 covers 14 residues. The germline V and J ends were trimmed by 5 bases and 5 bases, with 15 bases remaining between them. CDR1 is MNHEY, CDR2 SMNVEV, per germline (reference sequence). This clone occurred a few times. Antigen specificity is unknown. The clonotype was recovered from a male donor with HIV. The sequenced sample consisted of cultured CD8+ T cells derived from PBMCs. The chain joins TRBV27 to TRBJ1-1; no clear D gene. This CDR3 reads CASSLTGVGTEAFF. The CDR3 region has the DNA TGTGCCAGCAGTCTTACTGGGGTGGGAACTGAAGCTTTCTTT.